This is a list of T cell receptor beta chains from one sample in a study of blood T cell repertoires in COVID-19. Repertoires were generated with immunoSEQ multiplex PCR, while TCRdb's copy carries only in-frame clones and drops some. The repertoire holds 200,000 or so clones, 86% seen once, with about 4% in the top ten. The specimen was PBMCs or T cells enriched from blood (not recorded which). The source is a woman between 40 and 50 years old with acute COVID-19. Both conserved end residues are part of each CDR3. A D gene is named only where the DNA matches it firmly. Expanded clones are given a class, and other clones once, few, many or no size at all.

d_call	clone_size	v_call	j_call	cdr3_nt	cdr3_aa
TRBD2	-	TRBV30	TRBJ2-1	TGTGCCTGGAGTGTACTGGGGATGGGGGGGTCATACAATGAGCAGTTCTTC	CAWSVLGMGGSYNEQFF
-	-	TRBV7-3	TRBJ1-1	TGTGCCAGCAGCCCCCGGGCAGGGATAATGAACACTGAAGCTTTCTTT	CASSPRAGIMNTEAFF
-	-	TRBV19	TRBJ1-2	TGTGCCACCAGGACACCTATTAACTATGGCTACACCTTC	CATRTPINYGYTF
TRBD1	-	TRBV5-1	TRBJ1-2	TGCGCCAGCAGCTTGGACAGGGGAAGGGGCTACACCTTC	CASSLDRGRGYTF
TRBD1	-	TRBV5-1	TRBJ1-1	TGCGCCAGCAGCTCTAGGGGACAGGCGACCCAGAACACTGAAGCTTTCTTT	CASSSRGQATQNTEAFF
TRBD1	once	TRBV2	TRBJ1-6	TGTGCCAGCAGCCACACTGGGGGACAGATTAATTCACCCCTCCACTTT	CASSHTGGQINSPLHF
TRBD1	-	TRBV7-9	TRBJ1-5	TGTGCCAGCAGCCCGGGACAGACCTATAATCAGCCCCAGCATTTT	CASSPGQTYNQPQHF
-	-	TRBV9	TRBJ1-1	TGTGCCAGCAGCGCCCGACAGTCGAACACTGAAGCTTTCTTT	CASSARQSNTEAFF
TRBD1	-	TRBV27	TRBJ1-1	TGTGCCAGCAGCAGAAAGTATGGCAGGGGGTTAGTTGAGACTGAAGCTTTCTTT	CASSRKYGRGLVETEAFF
TRBD2	-	TRBV3-1/TRBV3-2	TRBJ2-1	TGTGCCAGCAGCCTAACTTGGACTAGCAATGAGCAGTTCTTC	CASSLTWTSNEQFF
-	-	TRBV7-3	TRBJ1-1	TGTGCCAGCAGTATCGGCGGGGCAGGGACGAACACTGAAGCTTTCTTT	CASSIGGAGTNTEAFF
-	once	TRBV19	TRBJ2-3	TGTGCCAGTAGTTCAACCCGGGACTTTACGGATACGCAGTATTTT	CASSSTRDFTDTQYF
TRBD1	-	TRBV14	TRBJ1-1	TGTGCCAGCAGCCCTCGGACAGGGGGGAACACTGAAGCTTTCTTT	CASSPRTGGNTEAFF
-	-	TRBV6-1	TRBJ1-1	TGTGCCAGCAGTGAAGCGCACGGGGGAAAGTATGAAGCTTTCTTT	CASSEAHGGKYEAFF
-	once	TRBV5-6	TRBJ1-2	TGTGCCAGCAGCTTCGAACAGGGTAACTATGGCTACACCTTC	CASSFEQGNYGYTF
-	-	TRBV29-1	TRBJ2-7	TGCAGCGACCAGCTACGTAGGACAACAAGCCTCTCCTACGAGCAGTACTTC	CSDQLRRTTSLSYEQYF
TRBD1	-	TRBV25-1	TRBJ1-6	TGTGCCAGCAGTTGGGGACAGCTATATAATTCACCCCTCCACTTT	CASSWGQLYNSPLHF
TRBD2	once	TRBV27	TRBJ2-3	TGTGCCAGCAGTATAATGACTAGCGGGGCCCCCAATACGCAGTATTTT	CASSIMTSGAPNTQYF
TRBD1	-	TRBV9	TRBJ2-1	TGTGCCAGCAGCCCTCAGGGACAGGGGTCCTACAATGAGCAGTTCTTC	CASSPQGQGSYNEQFF
TRBD2	-	TRBV10-3	TRBJ2-1	TGTGCCACCCGACTAAGCGGGGGGGACTACAATGAGCAGTTCTTC	CATRLSGGDYNEQFF
-	-	TRBV5-1	TRBJ2-2	TGCGCCAGCAGCTTGGGACATCCCGGACAGAACACCGGGGAGCTGTTTTTT	CASSLGHPGQNTGELFF
TRBD1	-	TRBV5-8	TRBJ1-2	TGTGCCAGCAGCCTGGGACAGACCTATGGCTACACCTTC	CASSLGQTYGYTF
-	-	TRBV6-2/TRBV6-3	TRBJ1-2	TGTGCCAGCAGTTACTCAACAGGCATTACGGGCGATGGCTACACCTTC	CASSYSTGITGDGYTF
TRBD2	-	TRBV6-2/TRBV6-3	TRBJ2-1	TGTGCCAGCAGTTACTCTAGCGGGGGGTACGATGAGCAGTTCTTC	CASSYSSGGYDEQFF
TRBD1	-	TRBV7-9	TRBJ1-5	TGTGCCAGCAGCTTGACAGGGGCTAATCAGCCCCAGCATTTT	CASSLTGANQPQHF
-	-	TRBV9	TRBJ2-1	TGTGCCAGCAGCCCCGCCAGGGGTTGGGATGAGCAGTTCTTC	CASSPARGWDEQFF
TRBD2	-	TRBV6-5	TRBJ2-7	TGTGCCAGCAGTTACTGGGCCCGGGAGGACGAGCAGTACTTC	CASSYWAREDEQYF
-	-	TRBV30	TRBJ1-2	TGTGCCATCGCATCCTACGTTGGCTACACCTTC	CAIASYVGYTF
-	-	TRBV4-1	TRBJ1-1	TGCGCCAGCAGCCAAGGTGCAGGGGCGAACACTGAAGCTTTCTTT	CASSQGAGANTEAFF
-	-	TRBV13	TRBJ2-2	TGTGCCAGCAGCTTGAGACAGAAAAACGCGAACACCGGGGAGCTGTTTTTT	CASSLRQKNANTGELFF
-	-	TRBV15	TRBJ2-3	TGTGCCACCAGCAGAGGGTTCGGGGGTGCAGATACGCAGTATTTT	CATSRGFGGADTQYF
-	-	TRBV3-1/TRBV3-2	TRBJ2-7	TGTGCCAGCAGCCAGGTGAGCTACGAGCAGTACTTC	CASSQVSYEQYF
TRBD2	-	TRBV5-1	TRBJ2-5	TGCGCCAGCAGCTTTTTGTCCAGCGGGGTAGGAGAGACCCAGTACTTC	CASSFLSSGVGETQYF
TRBD1	-	TRBV4-2	TRBJ1-2	TGTGCCAGCAGCCAAGGGTCAGGGGGCGGCTATGGCTACACCTTC	CASSQGSGGGYGYTF
-	-	TRBV3-1/TRBV3-2	TRBJ1-2	TGTGCCAGCAGCCAATTAGAAGGCTACACCTTC	CASSQLEGYTF
-	-	TRBV2	TRBJ1-3	TGTGCCAGCAGTGAATCCGGTTACGGAAACACCATATATTTT	CASSESGYGNTIYF
TRBD1	-	TRBV12-5	TRBJ1-3	TGTGCTAGTGGTCAAAGAGGACAGGGAACCTCTGGAAACACCATATATTTT	CASGQRGQGTSGNTIYF